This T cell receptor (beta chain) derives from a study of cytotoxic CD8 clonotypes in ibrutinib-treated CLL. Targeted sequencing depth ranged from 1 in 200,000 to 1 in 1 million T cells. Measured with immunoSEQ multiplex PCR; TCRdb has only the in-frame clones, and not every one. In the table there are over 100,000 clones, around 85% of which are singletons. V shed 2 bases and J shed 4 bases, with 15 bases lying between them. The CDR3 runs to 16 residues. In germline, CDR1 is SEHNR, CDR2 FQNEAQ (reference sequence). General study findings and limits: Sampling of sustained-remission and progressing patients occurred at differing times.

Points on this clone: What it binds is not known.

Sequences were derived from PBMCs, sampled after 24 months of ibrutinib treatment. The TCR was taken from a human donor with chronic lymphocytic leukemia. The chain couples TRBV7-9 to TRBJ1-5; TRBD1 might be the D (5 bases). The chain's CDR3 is CASSLFAGTGNQPQHF. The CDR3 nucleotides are TGTGCCAGCAGCTTATTCGCTGGGACGGGGAATCAGCCCCAGCATTTT.